This record looks at one T cell receptor beta chain sequence and its context. The method was immunoSEQ multiplex PCR; TCRdb's version includes in-frame clones alone and lacks a portion of them. The repertoire holds some 350,000 clones, around 89% seen once, with around 6.3% in the top ten. These data belong to a study of blood T cell repertoires in COVID-19. Trimming took 0 bases from V and 5 from J, leaving 11 bases between them. The CDR3 has 15 residues. Germline assignment: CDR1 SGHRS and CDR2 YFSETQ. This TCR was recovered from a man aged 18 to 30 with active or convalescent COVID-19. This chain joins TRBV5-1 and TRBJ2-2, with D perhaps matching TRBD1 (5 bases). The sample consisted of peripheral blood. CDR3: CASSLVTQGTGELFF. The DNA for the CDR3 is TGCGCCAGCAGCTTGGTCACGCAGGGTACCGGGGAGCTGTTTTTT.